The 9 T cell receptor beta chains presented below share a single source sample, sequenced in a study of blood T cell repertoires in COVID-19. Sequencing used immunoSEQ multiplex PCR; TCRdb keeps in-frame clones, though not all of them. The sample shows approximately 99,000 clones, almost 90% of them seen only once. What was sequenced was peripheral blood. These receptors were collected from a man in his forties or fifties with COVID-19, enrolled during active disease.

There are a few counts of this clone. The J gene is TRBJ1-5, the V gene TRBV19; possibly TRBD1 for D (6 bases). V lost 7 bases and J lost 5, with 21 bases in between. Germline V gene data show CDR1 as LNHDA and CDR2 as SQIVND (reference sequence). CDR3 length: 16 amino acids. The CDR3 sequence is CASTREGEAPHQPQHF. The CDR3 DNA follows: TGTGCCAGTACAAGAGAGGGGGAAGCCCCTCATCAGCCCCAGCATTTT.

The chain recombines TRBV28 with TRBJ2-1, with a tentative D call TRBD1 (5 bases). The CDR3 has 15 residues. V gave up 2 bases and J gave up 6 bases, with 14 bases separating them. Germline CDR1 and CDR2: MDHEN and SYDVKM. CDR3 in amino acids: CASSLLAGNLNEQFF. The CDR3 DNA reads as TGTGCCAGCAGTTTACTTGCAGGGAACCTCAATGAGCAGTTCTTC.

The chain recombines TRBV28 with TRBJ1-5; the D gene is possibly TRBD1 (5 bases). The germline V gene has CDR1 MDHEN and CDR2 SYDVKM. The CDR3 has 20 residues. V was clipped by 1 base and J by 2 bases, with 24 bases between them. The CDR3 nucleotides are TGTGCCAGCAGTTTATTCTGGGACTCCGAGGGAGGCCGGGGCAATCAGCCCCAGCATTTT. As protein: CASSLFWDSEGGRGNQPQHF.

This clone was detected only once. The chain uses TRBV7-9 and TRBJ2-1, with D possibly matching TRBD2 (5 bases). The V gene's germline CDR1 is SEHNR and CDR2 FQNEAQ (reference sequence). The V end was cut by 3 bases, the J end by 10 bases, with 10 bases between. This CDR3 region has 12 residues. CDR3 coding DNA: TGTGCCAGCAGCTTTGAGGGAACCGAGCAGTTCTTC. It specifies CASSFEGTEQFF.

This chain connects TRBV3-1 (or the pseudogene TRBV3-2) to TRBJ2-3, with 7 positions matching TRBD2. The length of the CDR3 is 12 residues. Germline trimming cut 1 base from V and 9 bases from J; bases unmatched to any gene: 1. Germline CDR1 and CDR2: LGHDT and YNNKEL (reference sequence). CDR3 nucleotide sequence: TGTGCCAGCAGCCAAGGGGGGGGAACGCAGTATTTT. Translating it yields CASSQGGGTQYF.

The chain couples TRBV11-2 to TRBJ1-3; D is undetermined. CDR3 length: 19 amino acids. Germline lookup yields CDR1 SGHAT and CDR2 FQNNGV. V lost 0 bases to trimming and J lost 0 bases, with 18 bases between them. The CDR3 DNA follows: TGTGCCAGCAGCTTAGATAATGACCCTAGGCCAATCTCTGGAAACACCATATATTTT. Translating gives CASSLDNDPRPISGNTIYF.

The V and J genes are TRBV7-2 and TRBJ2-1, with D hard to call. This CDR3 region has 14 residues. Trimming stripped 0 bases from V and 8 bases from J, with 11 bases between. The V gene's germline CDR1 is SGHTA and CDR2 FQGNSA. The CDR3 sequence is CASSLAAHADEQFF. In DNA, the CDR3 is TGTGCCAGCAGCTTAGCGGCCCATGCGGATGAGCAGTTCTTC.

This chain links TRBV9 with TRBJ1-4; no firm D call. The CDR3 length is 14 residues. V was cut by 6 bases and J by 7 bases, with 16 bases left in between. Germline-derived CDR1 and CDR2 are SGDLS and YYNGEE. CDR3 nucleotides: TGTGCCAGCAACGAGGATCCAAGGAGTGAAAAACTGTTTTTT. Protein: CASNEDPRSEKLFF. Using reference TRBV9 and TRBJ1-4 for the parts outside the CDR3, the full variable domain is DSGVTQTPKHLITATGQRVTLRCSPRSGDLSVYWYQQSLDQGLQFLIQYYNGEERAKGNILERFSAQQFPDLHSELNLSSLELGDSALYFCASNEDPRSEKLFFGSGTQLSVL.

This sequence joins TRBV11-2 and TRBJ2-7; no clear D gene. This CDR3 region has 13 residues. V lost 5 bases and J 2 bases, leaving 10 bases between the germline ends. Germline V gives CDR1 SGHAT, CDR2 FQNNGV. As DNA, the CDR3 is TGTGCCAGCAGCCTATTCGTCACCTACGAGCAGTACTTC. This codes for CASSLFVTYEQYF.